This T cell receptor (beta chain) was sequenced during a study of blood T cells in healthy people across ages. Study at large: About one barcoded beta molecule per two T cells was captured by template switching.

For the second PCR, which ran for about 6 to 11 cycles, a sample-barcoded 5' primer and a J-beta primer mix were used. From the 5' RACE reads, TCRdb called clonotypes with MiXCR, one entry per CDR3 protein. Here the sample spans 650,000 to 800,000 distinct CDR3 sequences, roughly 44% being singletons. CDR1 SGHTA and CDR2 FQGNSA come from the germline V gene. The V end lost 5 bases, the J end lost 3 bases, and 14 bases lay between the germline ends. The CDR3 is 15 amino acids. This clonotype appeared many times. The receptor comes from a man in his 60s in good health. The V and J genes are TRBV7-2 and TRBJ2-4; D remains ambiguous. The sequencing sample was made of blood. As DNA, the CDR3 is TGTGCCAGCAGCATTAGTCGTTCAGACAAAAACATTCAGTACTTC. Its protein product is CASSISRSDKNIQYF.